This T cell receptor (beta chain) stems from a study of T cells in Graves' hyperthyroidism and ophthalmopathy. This clonotype was picked up many times. Its specificity is not known. Diagnosing involved the use of clinical symptoms, serum thyroxine and TRAb, thyroid ultrasound and orbital computed tomography. Notes on the study in general: Ophthalmopathy was model-predicted a median approximately 6.9 months pre-onset.

Using RNA transcripts as the source, TCR beta CDR3 regions were amplified. The HTBI primer set drove a first-round RT-PCR of the TCR CDR3. TCRdb called the multiplex PCR reads again in MiXCR, with one record for every CDR3 protein. Of 350,000 to 400,000 distinct CDR3 sequences listed, approximately 20% are singletons. CDR3 length: 15 residues. In germline, CDR1 is SGHRS, CDR2 YFSETQ. Trimming cost V 0 bases and J 1 base, with 11 bases left between them. The chain has TRBV5-1 and TRBJ2-7; possibly TRBD1 for D (5 bases). The sample consisted of blood. The sequence was collected from a young woman with Graves' hyperthyroidism. In DNA form, the CDR3 reads TGCGCCAGCAGCTTGGCCTATGGGGCATCCTACGAGCAGTACTTC. It translates to CASSLAYGASYEQYF.